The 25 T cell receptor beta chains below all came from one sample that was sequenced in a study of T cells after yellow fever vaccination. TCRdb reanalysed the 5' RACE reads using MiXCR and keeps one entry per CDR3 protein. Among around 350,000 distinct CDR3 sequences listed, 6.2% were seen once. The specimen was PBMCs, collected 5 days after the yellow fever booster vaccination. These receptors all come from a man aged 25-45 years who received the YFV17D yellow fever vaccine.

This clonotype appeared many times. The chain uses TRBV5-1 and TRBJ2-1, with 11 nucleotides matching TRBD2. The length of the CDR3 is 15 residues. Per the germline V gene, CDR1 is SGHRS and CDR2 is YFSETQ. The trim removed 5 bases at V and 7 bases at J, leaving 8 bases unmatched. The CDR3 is CASSRSGRAANEQFF. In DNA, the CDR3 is TGCGCCAGCAGTCGTAGCGGGAGGGCCGCGAATGAGCAGTTCTTC.

CDR3 protein: CASSPLTNEQFF. CDR3 sequence (DNA): TGTGCCAGCAGCCCCCTAACCAATGAGCAGTTCTTC. J is TRBJ2-1 and V is TRBV9; no clear D gene. The ends were cut back, 4 bases at V and 6 bases at J, with 8 bases in the middle. Looked up from germline, CDR1 is SGDLS and CDR2 is YYNGEE. The CDR3 contains 12 residues. Together with reference TRBV9 and TRBJ2-1, the CDR3 gives the full variable domain: DSGVTQTPKHLITATGQRVTLRCSPRSGDLSVYWYQQSLDQGLQFLIQYYNGEERAKGNILERFSAQQFPDLHSELNLSSLELGDSALYFCASSPLTNEQFFGPGTRLTVL.

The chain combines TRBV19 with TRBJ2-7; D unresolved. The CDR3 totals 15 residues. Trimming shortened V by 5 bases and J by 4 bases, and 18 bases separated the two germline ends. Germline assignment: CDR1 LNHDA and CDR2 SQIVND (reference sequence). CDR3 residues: CASSVSVHQVYEQYF. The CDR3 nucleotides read TGTGCCAGTAGTGTCTCCGTACACCAGGTTTACGAGCAGTACTTC.

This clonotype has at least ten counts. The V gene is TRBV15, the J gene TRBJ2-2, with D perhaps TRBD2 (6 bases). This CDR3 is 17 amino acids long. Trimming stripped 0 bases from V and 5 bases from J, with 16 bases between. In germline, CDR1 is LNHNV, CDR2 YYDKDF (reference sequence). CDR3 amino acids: CATSRDRNGSYTGELFF. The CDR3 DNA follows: TGTGCCACCAGCAGAGATAGGAACGGGAGTTATACCGGGGAGCTGTTTTTT.

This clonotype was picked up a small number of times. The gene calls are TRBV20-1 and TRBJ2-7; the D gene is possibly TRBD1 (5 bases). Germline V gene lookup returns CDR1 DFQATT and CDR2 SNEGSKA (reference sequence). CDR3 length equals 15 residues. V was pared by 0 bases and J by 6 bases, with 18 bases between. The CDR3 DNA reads TGCAGTGCTAGAGACCTGGCAGGGTCCCTTCGCGAGCAGTACTTC. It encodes CSARDLAGSLREQYF.

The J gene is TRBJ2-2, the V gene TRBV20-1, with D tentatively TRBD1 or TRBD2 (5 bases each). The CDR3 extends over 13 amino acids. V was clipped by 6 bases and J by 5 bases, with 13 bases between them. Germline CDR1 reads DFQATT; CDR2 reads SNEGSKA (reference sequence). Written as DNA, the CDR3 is TGCAGTGCAACGGGACCCACTACCGGGGAGCTGTTTTTT. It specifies CSATGPTTGELFF.

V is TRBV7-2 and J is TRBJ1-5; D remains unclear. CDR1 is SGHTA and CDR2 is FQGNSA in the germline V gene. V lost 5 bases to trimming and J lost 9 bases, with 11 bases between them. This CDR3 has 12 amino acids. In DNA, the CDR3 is TGTGCCAGCAGCAGCGGGTCCCCGCCCCAGCATTTT. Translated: CASSSGSPPQHF.

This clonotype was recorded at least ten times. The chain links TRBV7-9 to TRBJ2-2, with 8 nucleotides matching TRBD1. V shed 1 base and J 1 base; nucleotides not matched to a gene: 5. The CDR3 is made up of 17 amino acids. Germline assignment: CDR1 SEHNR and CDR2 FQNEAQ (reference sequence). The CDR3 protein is CASSLEVGTGNTGELFF. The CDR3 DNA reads TGTGCCAGCAGCTTAGAAGTCGGGACAGGGAACACCGGGGAGCTGTTTTTT.

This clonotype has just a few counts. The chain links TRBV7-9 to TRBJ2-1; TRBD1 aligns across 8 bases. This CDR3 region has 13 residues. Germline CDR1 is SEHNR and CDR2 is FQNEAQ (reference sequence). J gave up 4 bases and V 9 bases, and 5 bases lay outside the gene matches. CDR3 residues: CASLRDRYNEQFF. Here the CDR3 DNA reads TGTGCCAGTCTCCGGGACAGGTACAATGAGCAGTTCTTC.

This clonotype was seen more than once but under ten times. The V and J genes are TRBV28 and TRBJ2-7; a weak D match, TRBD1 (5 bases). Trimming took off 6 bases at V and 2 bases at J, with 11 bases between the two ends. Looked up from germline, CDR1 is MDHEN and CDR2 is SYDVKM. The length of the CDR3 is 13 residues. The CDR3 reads CASRQQVTYEQYF. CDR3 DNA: TGTGCCAGCAGGCAACAGGTCACCTACGAGCAGTACTTC.

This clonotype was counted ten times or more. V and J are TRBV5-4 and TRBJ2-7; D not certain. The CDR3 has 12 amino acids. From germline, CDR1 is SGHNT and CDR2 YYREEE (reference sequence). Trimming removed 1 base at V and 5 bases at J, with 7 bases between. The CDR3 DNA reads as TGTGCCAGCAGCTTGTGGGGAAACGAGCAGTACTTC. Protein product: CASSLWGNEQYF.

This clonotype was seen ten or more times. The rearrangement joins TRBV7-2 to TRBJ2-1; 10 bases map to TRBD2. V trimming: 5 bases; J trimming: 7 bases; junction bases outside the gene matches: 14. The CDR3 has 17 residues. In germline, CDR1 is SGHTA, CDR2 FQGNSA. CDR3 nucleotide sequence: TGTGCCAGCAGCCTACTACCCGGGACTAGCGAGCTAAATGAGCAGTTCTTC. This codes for CASSLLPGTSELNEQFF.

CDR3 bases: TGTGCCAGCACCCCCGGGGCGGTCTATAGCACAGATACGCAGTATTTT. Amino acids: CASTPGAVYSTDTQYF. The chain joins TRBV12-3 or TRBV12-4 to TRBJ2-3, with D tentatively TRBD1 or TRBD2 (5 bases each). V dropped 7 bases and J dropped 0 bases, with 17 bases sitting between them. This CDR3 comprises 16 residues.

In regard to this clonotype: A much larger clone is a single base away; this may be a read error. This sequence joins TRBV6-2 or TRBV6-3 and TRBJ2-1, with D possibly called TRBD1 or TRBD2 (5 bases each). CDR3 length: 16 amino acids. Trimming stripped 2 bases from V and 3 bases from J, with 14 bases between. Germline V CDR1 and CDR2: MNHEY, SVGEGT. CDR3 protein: CASSYVNGGHYNEQFF. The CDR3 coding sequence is TGTGCCAGCAGTTACGTCAACGGAGGACACTACAATGAGCAGTTCTTC.

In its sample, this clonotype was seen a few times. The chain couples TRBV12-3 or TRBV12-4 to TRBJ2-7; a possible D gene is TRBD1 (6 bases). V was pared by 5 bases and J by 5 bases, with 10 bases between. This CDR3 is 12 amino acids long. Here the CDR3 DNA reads TGTGCCAGCAGTAGGGGACATCACGAGCAGTACTTC. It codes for CASSRGHHEQYF.

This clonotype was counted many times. CDR3 region: CASSHSGALEQFF. CDR3 bases: TGTGCCAGCTCACATAGCGGGGCCCTCGAGCAGTTCTTC. V gene TRBV18 combines with J gene TRBJ2-1; the match to TRBD2 covers 8 bases. From germline, CDR1 is KGHSH and CDR2 LQKENI. Trimming at V came to 4 bases and at J to 10 bases, leaving 6 bases not matched to a gene. This CDR3 contains 13 residues.

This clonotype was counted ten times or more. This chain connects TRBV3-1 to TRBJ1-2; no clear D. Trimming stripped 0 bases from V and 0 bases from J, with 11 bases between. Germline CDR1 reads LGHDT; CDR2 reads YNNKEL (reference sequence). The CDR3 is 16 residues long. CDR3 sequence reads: CASSQEAVNANYGYTF. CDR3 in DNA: TGTGCCAGCAGCCAAGAAGCAGTGAATGCTAACTATGGCTACACCTTC.

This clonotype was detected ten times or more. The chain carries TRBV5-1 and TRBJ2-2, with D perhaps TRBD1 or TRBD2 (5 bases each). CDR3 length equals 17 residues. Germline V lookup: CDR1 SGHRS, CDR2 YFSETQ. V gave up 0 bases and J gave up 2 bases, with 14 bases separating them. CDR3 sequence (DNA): TGCGCCAGCAGCTTGGTTGGGGGAAGCAGAAACACCGGGGAGCTGTTTTTT. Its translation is CASSLVGGSRNTGELFF. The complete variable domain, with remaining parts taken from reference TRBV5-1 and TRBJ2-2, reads KAGVTQTPRYLIKTRGQQVTLSCSPISGHRSVSWYQQTPGQGLQFLFEYFSETQRNKGNFPGRFSGRQFSNSRSEMNVSTLELGDSALYLCASSLVGGSRNTGELFFGEGSRLTVL.

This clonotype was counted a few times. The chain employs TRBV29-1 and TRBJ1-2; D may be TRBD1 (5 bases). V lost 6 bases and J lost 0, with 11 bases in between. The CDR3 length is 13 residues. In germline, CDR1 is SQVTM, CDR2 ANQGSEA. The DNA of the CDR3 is TGCAGCGTAGGGACGGCACCTAACTATGGCTACACCTTC. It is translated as CSVGTAPNYGYTF. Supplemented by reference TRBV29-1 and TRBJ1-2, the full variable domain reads SAVISQKPSRDICQRGTSLTIQCQVDSQVTMMFWYRQQPGQSLTLIATANQGSEATYESGFVIDKFPISRPNLTFSTLTVSNMSPEDSSIYLCSVGTAPNYGYTFGSGTRLTVV.

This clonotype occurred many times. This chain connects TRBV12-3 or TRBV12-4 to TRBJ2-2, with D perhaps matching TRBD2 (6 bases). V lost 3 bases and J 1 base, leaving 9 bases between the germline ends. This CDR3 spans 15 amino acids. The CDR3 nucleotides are TGTGCCAGCAGTTTTAGCGGAGTGAACACCGGGGAGCTGTTTTTT. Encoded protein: CASSFSGVNTGELFF.

CDR3 region: CASRLLGTQYF. The DNA for the CDR3 is TGTGCCAGCAGACTCCTTGGAACCCAGTACTTC. The chain carries TRBV6-2 or TRBV6-3 and TRBJ2-5; D uncertain. Germline V gene lookup returns CDR1 MNHEY and CDR2 SVGEGT. The CDR3 totals 11 residues. The V end was cut by 6 bases, the J end by 8 bases, with 10 bases between.

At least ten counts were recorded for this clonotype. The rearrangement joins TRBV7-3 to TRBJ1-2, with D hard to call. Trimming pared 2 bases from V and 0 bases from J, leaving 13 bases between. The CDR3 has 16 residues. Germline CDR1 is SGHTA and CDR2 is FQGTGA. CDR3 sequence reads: CASSLGSLDSNYGYTF. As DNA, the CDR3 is TGTGCCAGCAGCTTAGGGTCGCTGGACTCTAACTATGGCTACACCTTC.

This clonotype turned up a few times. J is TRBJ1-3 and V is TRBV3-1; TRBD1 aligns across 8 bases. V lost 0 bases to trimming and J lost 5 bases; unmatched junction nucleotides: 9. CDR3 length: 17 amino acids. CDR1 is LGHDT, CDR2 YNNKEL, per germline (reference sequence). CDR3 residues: CASSQDPQGALRNTIYF. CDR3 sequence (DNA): TGTGCCAGCAGCCAAGATCCCCAGGGGGCACTTCGAAACACCATATATTTT.

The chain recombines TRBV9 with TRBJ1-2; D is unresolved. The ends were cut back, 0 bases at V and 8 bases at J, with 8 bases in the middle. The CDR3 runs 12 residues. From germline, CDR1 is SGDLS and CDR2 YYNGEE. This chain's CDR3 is CASSVVNGGYTF. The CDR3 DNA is TGTGCCAGCAGCGTAGTTAATGGAGGCTACACCTTC.

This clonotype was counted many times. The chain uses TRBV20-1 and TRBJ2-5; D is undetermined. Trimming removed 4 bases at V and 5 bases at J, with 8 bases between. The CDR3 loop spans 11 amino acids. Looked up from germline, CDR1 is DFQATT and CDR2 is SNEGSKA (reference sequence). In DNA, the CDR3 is TGCAGTGCTAACCCAGCTGAGACCCAGTACTTC. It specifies CSANPAETQYF.